This T cell receptor (beta chain) appears in the sequencing data of a study of T cell repertoires in cytomegalovirus infection. About the study: The authors used CMV epitopes that were HLA-C-restricted (recently identified) and HLA-B-restricted (well studied). Through public TCR beta signatures, both CMV infection and matching HLA type were indicated.

On this clonotype itself: Its antigen remains unidentified. One end of the junction does not line up with germline, which may come from a read error.

TCRdb itself ran the reads through MiXCR, one entry per CDR3 protein. The sample has hundreds of thousands of distinct CDR3 sequences; about 30% are singletons. The CDR3 totals 16 residues. Per the germline V gene, CDR1 is MDHEN and CDR2 is SYDVKM. This receptor was obtained from a human donor in good health (CMV status not recorded). Some clones in this sample may be carry-over from other donors' samples. The sample consisted of cultured PBMCs, taken from culture after CMV antigen stimulation. The rearrangement links TRBV28 to TRBJ2-1, with D perhaps TRBD2 (5 bases). This chain's CDR3 is CASSSTSSLYYDEQFF. In nucleotides, the CDR3 is TGTGCCAGCAGTTCAACTAGTTCTCTGTACTACGATGAGCAGTTCTTC.